This TCR beta chain stems from a study of CD8+ T cells in alopecia areata (dated by TCRdb to between 2017 and 2018). Study-level background: Treated patients were enrolled in an open-label pilot trial of oral tofacitinib, 5 to 10 mg twice daily, for moderate-to-severe alopecia areata. Tofacitinib was administered for 6 to 18 months, and 6 months of follow-up off drug were then conducted to assess delayed response and recurrence. For the treated patients, the SALT score, which quantifies what percentage of scalp surface area is affected, served as the measure of disease severity. In both human patients and the C3H/HeJ mouse model, the study applied high-throughput TCRbeta sequencing to look at T cell clonal expansion in alopecia areata. In humans, TCRbeta sequencing was performed on scalp tissue and on sorted CD4+ and CD8+ peripheral blood T cells from healthy controls and from patients with patchy or totalis/universalis alopecia areata. Biopsies were taken from tofacitinib-treated patients at baseline and at 4 and 24 weeks of treatment, and a later scalp biopsy was taken in several of the tofacitinib-treated patients. Clonality in the scalp was compared among normal scalp (n=4), patchy alopecia areata scalp (n=8), and alopecia totalis/universalis scalp (n=8). RNA came from the PAXgene miRNA kit for fixed scalp, the miRNeasy kit for PBMCs, and the RNeasy kit for mouse skin. Amplification of TCRbeta CDR3 regions was done by immunoSEQ multiplex PCR using 35 Vbeta forward primers and 13 Jbeta reverse primers.

This clone appeared a few times. Its antigen is currently not known. Nothing much larger sits one base from this clone, and base qualities are not available. The germline V gene provides CDR1 MGHRA and CDR2 YSYEKL. V sheds 4 bases and J sheds 0 bases, leaving 16 bases between their ends. Counted from cysteine to phenylalanine, this CDR3 has 16 amino acids. CDR3 DNA is the only sequence kept; it has 48 bases, read in frame from the first base. Paper-wide results and their limitations: Shared TCR sequences between patients were less evident than in mice, which may be partly attributable to HLA diversity in the patient population. Tofacitinib significantly decreased scalp clonality and the number of expanded CD8+ clones among the top 100 scalp clones. Lesional scalp, especially in alopecia totalis/universalis, showed higher clonality and more expanded CD8+ clones than normal scalp, suggesting antigenic drive. Resident alphabeta T cells in normal human skin are also sequenced, complicating scalp TCR repertoire analysis, unlike mouse skin dominated by gammadelta T cells. The treated cohort was small, with a single nonresponder, so links between baseline CD8+ expansion and response need larger studies. During tofacitinib treatment, many expanded lesional clones stuck around in both scalp and blood, and this persistence may partly explain why relapse happens after treatment is stopped.

The label giving this sample's time point can be read as: around 29 days on oral tofacitinib. The treatment or condition label corresponds to: oral pan-JAK inhibitor, 5-10 mg twice daily. Lesional scalp punch biopsies and peripheral blood were obtained from alopecia areata patients. PBMCs were isolated by density centrifugation and stained for CD3, CD4 and CD8, and CD4+ and CD8+ T cells were sorted on a FACSAria. Libraries were constructed by the immunoSEQ multiplex PCR assay. RNA was extracted from all samples and reverse transcribed into cDNA, which served as template for TCR sequencing. First-strand cDNA was synthesized with SuperScript III using a 2:1 mix of oligo-dT and random hexamers. A synthetic immune receptor repertoire was used to gauge amplification bias, and whatever bias remained was removed computationally. Per the source publication's procedure: After raw reads were preprocessed to remove errors, the CDR3 was defined following IMGT conventions as running from the conserved cysteine to phenylalanine. Clonality was computed as 1 minus the Shannon entropy, with the entropy normalized by log2 of the number of productive unique TCRs. CD4 or CD8 identity of scalp clones was inferred by cross-referencing scalp TCRbeta sequences with sorted blood CD4 and CD8 repertoires. TCRdb stores this immuneACCESS table with in-frame sequences only. Part of the clones is absent; in the studies checked, under half of the shortfall reflects unresolved V genes, and no reason is known for the rest. The V and J calls and clone size were taken over from that table, and D and trimming were inferred from the DNA. This sample lists about 140,000 clones; roughly 82% were detected once. Clones ranked in the top ten supply roughly 25% of the sample.

The sample in question was CD8+ T cells sorted from blood, obtained at week 4, from a patient treated with tofacitinib. This sequence uses TRBV4-1 and TRBJ2-7, with the D assignment possibly TRBD1 or TRBD2, given 5 matching bases for each. The receptor was derived from a human donor with alopecia areata. The CDR3 region has the sequence CASSLASGTASYEQYF. The DNA reads TGCGCCAGCAGCCTCGCCTCCGGGACGGCCTCCTACGAGCAGTACTTC.